This T cell receptor beta chain comes out of a study of control samples from healthy donors and cancer patients. CDR3 length equals 18 residues. Trimming removed 0 bases from V and 4 bases from J, with 19 bases in between. Germline loops: CDR1 LGHNA, CDR2 YNFKEQ. Assay used: immunoSEQ multiplex PCR; TCRdb lists only in-frame clones, some missing. The sample shows roughly 43,000 clones, around 87% of them seen only once. The rearrangement joins TRBV4-2 to TRBJ2-1, with D possibly being TRBD1 (6 bases). Input material: PBMCs. This TCR came from a woman aged 55-69 years with lung cancer. In nucleotides, the CDR3 is TGTGCCAGCAGCCAAGAGTCCCAAGACACAACAGGGTACAATGAGCAGTTCTTC. This sequence encodes CASSQESQDTTGYNEQFF.